Each of the 27 T cell receptor beta chains below was sequenced from the same sample in a study of T cell responses to AZD1222 COVID-19 vaccine (dated by TCRdb to the early 2020s). The time point label, read with the paper, signifies: baseline before first vaccination. Library creation used the immunoSEQ multiplex PCR assay. This immuneACCESS table, as held by TCRdb, lists in-frame sequences with V and J called but not all clones. Of the missing ones, under half trace to an unresolved V gene in checked studies; the others have no known cause. This sample gives more than 65,000 clones in total; 78% of them show up just once. The ten top clones hold 20% to 25% of the sample. The sample consisted of peripheral blood, taken on day 0 of AZD1222 vaccination. All receptors derive from an adult in good health.

The CDR3 is CASILGQGTAGNTIYF. The DNA of the CDR3 is TGTGCCAGCATCCTTGGGCAGGGCACAGCTGGAAACACCATATATTTT. The chain employs TRBV28 and TRBJ1-3; D may be TRBD1 (5 bases). The CDR3 runs to 16 residues. V was trimmed by 7 bases and J by 2 bases, leaving 18 bases between them. Germline V lookup: CDR1 MDHEN, CDR2 SYDVKM.

The chain employs TRBV6-8 and TRBJ2-6, with D possibly matching TRBD2 (5 bases). This CDR3 contains 16 residues. Germline values: CDR1 MNHGY, CDR2 SAAAGT. V lost 0 bases and J lost 2, with 8 bases in between. CDR3 in DNA: TGTGCCAGCAGTTACTCTCGGGATGCTGGGGCCAACGTCCTGACTTTC. Its protein is CASSYSRDAGANVLTF.

The chain links TRBV29-1 to TRBJ1-1, with 7 bases aligning to TRBD1. Germline trimming cut 8 bases from V and 0 bases from J; bases unmatched to any gene: 6. The CDR3 sequence is 13 residues long. Germline V gene sequence: CDR1 SQVTM, CDR2 ANQGSEA. The CDR3 DNA is TGCAGCCTCTCGGGACAGATGAACACTGAAGCTTTCTTT. This encodes CSLSGQMNTEAFF.

The chain combines TRBV11-1 with TRBJ1-1, with D unresolved. The length of the CDR3 is 14 residues. The ends were cut back, 2 bases at V and 1 base at J, with 8 bases in the middle. Germline V gene lookup returns CDR1 SGHAT and CDR2 FQDESV (reference sequence). The CDR3, as DNA: TGTGCCAGCAGCTTATCTGCGGAGAACACTGAAGCTTTCTTT. Translating gives CASSLSAENTEAFF.

The rearrangement uses TRBV7-2 and TRBJ2-2, with D possibly matching TRBD2 (6 bases). V lost 1 base, J lost 4 bases, and 10 bases lay in between. CDR3 size: 15 residues. Germline V gene sequence: CDR1 SGHTA, CDR2 FQGNSA. In DNA form, the CDR3 reads TGTGCCAGCAGCTTAGTAGGGACTGGCACCGGGGAGCTGTTTTTT. Translating it yields CASSLVGTGTGELFF.

The chain couples TRBV7-2 to TRBJ2-2; D possibly corresponds to TRBD2 (6 bases). Germline CDR1 and CDR2: SGHTA and FQGNSA. The CDR3 runs to 16 residues. With 5 bases removed from V and 1 base from J, the gap between germline ends came to 14 bases. The CDR3 DNA reads as TGTGCCAGCAGCCCCGGGGCTAGCGAGAACACCGGGGAGCTGTTTTTT. Translation: CASSPGASENTGELFF.

The gene calls are TRBV5-8 and TRBJ1-3; D is undetermined. Germline V gene lookup returns CDR1 SGHTS and CDR2 YDEGEE. V shed 4 bases and J shed 0 bases, with 14 bases lying between them. CDR3 length: 16 amino acids. The CDR3 protein is CASSKTFYSSGNTIYF. CDR3 coding DNA: TGTGCCAGCAGCAAGACGTTTTACAGCTCTGGAAACACCATATATTTT.

The rearrangement joins TRBV3-1 (or the pseudogene TRBV3-2) to TRBJ1-4; no firm D call. The CDR3 runs 14 residues. V was trimmed by 1 base and J by 8 bases, leaving 11 bases between them. Germline V gene lookup returns CDR1 LGHDT and CDR2 YNNKEL (reference sequence). DNA of the CDR3: TGTGCCAGCAGCCAAGGTCAGGCTGGAGAAAAACTGTTTTTT. The encoded protein is CASSQGQAGEKLFF.

The gene calls are TRBV6-5 and TRBJ1-5; D possibly corresponds to TRBD1 (6 bases). Trimming took off 7 bases at V and 5 bases at J, with 18 bases between the two ends. The CDR3 sequence is 15 residues long. Germline assignment: CDR1 MNHEY and CDR2 SVGAGI. The CDR3 protein is CASTLLGGVDQPQHF. The CDR3 DNA follows: TGTGCCAGCACCCTCCTAGGGGGGGTAGATCAGCCCCAGCATTTT.

V and J are TRBV6-5 and TRBJ1-1; D gene ambiguous. V was shortened by 2 bases and J by 5 bases, with 3 bases between the two germline ends. Germline CDR1 reads MNHEY; CDR2 reads SVGAGI. The CDR3 spans 11 residues. The CDR3 region has the DNA TGTGCCAGCAGTTACGGTACTGAAGCTTTCTTT. Protein sequence: CASSYGTEAFF.

This chain connects TRBV4-3 to TRBJ1-5; weak D call: TRBD1 (5 bases). Per the germline V gene, CDR1 is LGHNA and CDR2 is YSLEER. Trimming left V 4 bases short and J 3 bases short, with 10 bases between. CDR3 size: 14 residues. This CDR3 reads CASSPGHPNQPQHF. DNA for the CDR3: TGCGCCAGCAGCCCTGGACATCCCAATCAGCCCCAGCATTTT.

CDR3 loop: CASSLPAGGLDTQYF. The CDR3 DNA reads TGTGCCAGCAGCTTACCTGCGGGAGGGTTAGATACGCAGTATTTT. This chain joins TRBV7-2 and TRBJ2-3; 9 bases are a match to TRBD2. J lost 5 bases, V lost 2 bases, and 5 bases had no gene match. The CDR3 extends over 15 amino acids. The germline gives CDR1 SGHTA, CDR2 FQGNSA.

This chain links TRBV9 with TRBJ2-5, with 8 bases fitting TRBD2. The CDR3 extends over 18 amino acids. Germline CDR1 and CDR2: SGDLS and YYNGEE. V lost 0 bases and J lost 3; bases outside the gene matches: 13. CDR3 sequence reads: CASSVAARLGAGEETQYF. CDR3 in DNA: TGTGCCAGCAGCGTAGCCGCCCGATTGGGAGCGGGGGAAGAGACCCAGTACTTC.

The chain has TRBV19 and TRBJ2-1, with D possibly TRBD2 on 5 matching bases. V dropped 6 bases and J dropped 8 bases, with 14 bases sitting between them. CDR1 and CDR2 from the germline V gene are LNHDA and SQIVND (reference sequence). This CDR3 spans 13 amino acids. The CDR3 sequence: CASRKLVMDEQFF. The CDR3 nucleotides are TGTGCCAGTAGAAAACTAGTCATGGATGAGCAGTTCTTC.

This chain uses TRBV27 with TRBJ2-6, with D uncertain. CDR1 is MNHEY and CDR2 is SMNVEV in the germline V gene (reference sequence). The CDR3 is 13 residues long. V was shortened by 5 bases and J by 4 bases, with 6 bases between the two germline ends. CDR3 nucleotide sequence: TGTGCCAGCAGTCTTGCCGGGGCCAACGTCCTGACTTTC. The encoded protein is CASSLAGANVLTF.

The gene calls are TRBV5-1 and TRBJ2-7; no clear D. Trimming took 5 bases from V and 0 from J, leaving 9 bases between them. Germline CDR1 reads SGHRS; CDR2 reads YFSETQ. The CDR3 spans 13 residues. In DNA, the CDR3 is TGCGCCAGCAGTTCGGTCCGCTCCTACGAGCAGTACTTC. Translating gives CASSSVRSYEQYF.

This clone was seen just once. This chain connects TRBV6-1 to TRBJ2-2; D might be TRBD2 (6 bases). V was trimmed by 1 base and J by 4 bases, leaving 19 bases between them. Germline loops: CDR1 MNHNS, CDR2 SASEGT. This CDR3 is 18 amino acids long. The CDR3 loop reads CASSEESWRARFTGELFF. The DNA of the CDR3 is TGTGCCAGCAGTGAAGAGTCGTGGAGGGCTCGCTTCACCGGGGAGCTGTTTTTT.

The chain combines TRBV11-2 with TRBJ1-2, with D unresolved. This CDR3 region has 12 residues. Germline V lookup: CDR1 SGHAT, CDR2 FQNNGV. V shed 0 bases and J shed 6 bases, with 5 bases lying between them. The CDR3 is CASSLDGDGYTF. The CDR3, as DNA: TGTGCCAGCAGCTTAGATGGGGATGGCTACACCTTC.

The chain is built from TRBV7-2 and TRBJ2-3; TRBD2 is a possible D gene (7 bases). The germline V gene encodes CDR1 SGHTA and CDR2 FQGNSA. Trimming took 4 bases from V and 4 from J, leaving 12 bases between them. The CDR3 is made up of 14 amino acids. Here the CDR3 reads CASSWGGRSDTQYF. CDR3 in DNA: TGTGCCAGCAGCTGGGGGGGCAGATCAGATACGCAGTATTTT. Full variable domain (remainder filled in from reference TRBV7-2 and TRBJ2-3): GAGVSQSPSNKVTEKGKDVELRCDPISGHTALYWYRQSLGQGLEFLIYFQGNSAPDKSGLPSDRFSAERTGGSVSTLTIQRTQQEDSAVYLCASSWGGRSDTQYFGPGTRLTVL.

The chain couples TRBV3-1 (or the pseudogene TRBV3-2) to TRBJ2-7; unclear D gene. This CDR3 is built from 12 residues. Germline CDR1 and CDR2: LGHDT and YNNKEL (reference sequence). V was pared by 1 base and J by 12 bases, with 13 bases between. CDR3 sequence: CASSQVDTKLYF. Here the CDR3 DNA reads TGTGCCAGCAGCCAAGTAGACACCAAACTGTACTTC.

V is TRBV10-3 and J is TRBJ2-1, with D possibly being TRBD1 (6 bases). Germline V gives CDR1 ENHRY, CDR2 SYGVKD. The CDR3 is made up of 14 amino acids. Trimming pared 8 bases from V and 8 bases from J, leaving 19 bases between. As DNA, the CDR3 is TGTGCCATCCGGGATCAGGGGAATTGGGATGAGCAGTTCTTC. Translating it yields CAIRDQGNWDEQFF.

V and J are TRBV27 and TRBJ1-1; D might be TRBD1 (5 bases). Germline CDR1 and CDR2: MNHEY and SMNVEV (reference sequence). V dropped 2 bases and J dropped 0 bases, with 19 bases sitting between them. The length of the CDR3 is 18 residues. DNA of the CDR3: TGTGCCAGCAGTTTAAATGCGCAGGGTTTTTTTCTGAACACTGAAGCTTTCTTT. Its translation is CASSLNAQGFFLNTEAFF.

The sample holds a few counts of this clone. The CDR3 sequence: CATRTSGTTTSSYNEQFF. The CDR3 region has the DNA TGTGCCACCAGGACTAGCGGGACTACTACGAGCTCCTACAATGAGCAGTTCTTC. The chain recombines TRBV10-3 with TRBJ2-1; 12 bases agree with TRBD2. Per the germline V gene, CDR1 is ENHRY and CDR2 is SYGVKD. V lost 10 bases and J lost 0; bases outside the gene matches: 13. The length of the CDR3 is 18 residues.

The rearrangement links TRBV6-5 to TRBJ2-7; D remains ambiguous. The germline V gene has CDR1 MNHEY and CDR2 SVGAGI. This CDR3 region has 15 residues. V dropped 0 bases and J dropped 2 bases, with 11 bases sitting between them. The CDR3 DNA sequence: TGTGCCAGCAGTTACTCGTCGCACGGAACCTACGAGCAGTACTTC. It yields the protein CASSYSSHGTYEQYF.

The V gene is TRBV30, the J gene TRBJ1-1, with 8 bases matching TRBD1. The germline CDR1 and CDR2 sequences are GTSNPN and SVGIG (reference sequence). Trimming removed 2 bases from V and 1 base from J; junction bases left unmatched: 6. The CDR3 is made up of 15 amino acids. In DNA, the CDR3 is TGTGCCTGGAGTCGAGCAGGGGGCCCGAACACTGAAGCTTTCTTT. Its protein is CAWSRAGGPNTEAFF.

This clone has a single count. The chain is built from TRBV3-1 (or the pseudogene TRBV3-2) and TRBJ1-5; no firm D call. Looked up from germline, CDR1 is LGHDT and CDR2 is YNNKEL (reference sequence). The CDR3 sequence is 13 residues long. Trimming shortened V by 11 bases and J by 2 bases, and 13 bases separated the two germline ends. The CDR3 DNA follows: TGTGCCGCTGGTGTGGTTGGCAATCAGCCCCAGCATTTT. Amino acids: CAAGVVGNQPQHF.

The V call is TRBV5-1, the J call TRBJ2-5; TRBD1 matches at 9 bases. The CDR3 covers 17 residues. Germline assignment: CDR1 SGHRS and CDR2 YFSETQ. V lost 8 bases and J lost 4; bases outside the gene matches: 18. This CDR3 reads CARRGQGHAPLRETQYF. The DNA for the CDR3 is TGCGCCAGGAGGGGACAGGGCCACGCGCCCCTTCGAGAGACCCAGTACTTC.